Here is one T cell receptor (beta chain) with its context. Source study methods: How many nucleated cells were present was estimated from reference gene primer amplification. Profiled with immunoSEQ multiplex PCR; TCRdb holds only in-frame clones, not every one. V, J and clone size are taken as reported in that table, and D and trimming were inferred from the DNA itself. The data contain about 76,000 clones, 86% of them singletons. The sample originates from a study of blood T cell repertoires in COVID-19. Study in general: The United States, Italy and Spain supplied acute and convalescent COVID-19 samples. PBMCs, B-cell-depleted T cells, or T cells were the source of the cDNA or gDNA that made up the material.

The sequencing sample was made of peripheral blood. The sequence was collected from a human donor in a cohort sampled during active COVID-19.

This chain's CDR3 is CASSIGQRYEQYF. Here the CDR3 DNA reads TGTGCCAGCAGTATAGGACAGCGATACGAGCAGTACTTC. The chain has TRBV12-3 or TRBV12-4 and TRBJ2-7, with a weak D call TRBD1 (6 bases). This CDR3 is 13 amino acids long. V lost 5 bases to trimming and J lost 4 bases, with 12 bases between them.